What follows describes a single T cell receptor (beta chain). Its target is unknown. This entry belongs to a study of response to subunit inactivated influenza vaccine. Study-wide points: Every seasonal influenza vaccination brings in few new T cells, the authors suggested.

TCRdb fed the RT-PCR reads into MiXCR, producing one record per CDR3 protein. This table has 650,000 to 850,000 distinct CDR3 sequences, around 13% appearing once. The CDR3 runs to 16 residues. J gave up 2 bases and V 3 bases, and 4 bases lay outside the gene matches. Germline V gene data show CDR1 as KGHDR and CDR2 as SFDVKD. This chain links TRBV24-1 with TRBJ2-2; 8 bases map to TRBD2. The input for sequencing was PBMCs from blood, taken roughly 15 days before vaccination. This TCR came from a man aged 50 to 59 who received an inactivated influenza vaccine. CDR3 loop: CATSDRVAGNTGELFF. The CDR3, as DNA: TGTGCCACCAGTGATCGGGTAGCGGGAAACACCGGGGAGCTGTTTTTT.